A selection of T cell receptor beta chains follows, all from one sample in a study of circulating CD8 cells and anti-PD-1 response in melanoma. TCRdb re-called the reads with MiXCR, one entry per CDR3 protein. The data contain roughly 350 distinct CDR3 sequences, about 7.2% of them singletons. This specimen consisted of CD8+ T cells from PBMCs, obtained at baseline or after one month of anti-PD-1 therapy (not recorded which). The origin of the receptors is a human donor with melanoma. The conserved cysteine and the conserved F or W are not part of the CDR3 here.

j_call: TRBJ1-1; v_call: TRBV29-1; cdr3_aa: SVVHRAAEAF
j_call: TRBJ2-1; v_call: TRBV27; cdr3_aa: ASSLPSNYNEQF
j_call: TRBJ2-7; v_call: TRBV2; cdr3_aa: ASSDAVVSYEQY
j_call: TRBJ2-3; v_call: TRBV5-4; cdr3_aa: ASSLGRTSTDTQY
j_call: TRBJ2-5; v_call: TRBV6-2/TRBV6-3; cdr3_aa: ASSYSILQGGQETQY
j_call: TRBJ1-6; v_call: TRBV19; cdr3_aa: ASSIVSRSPLH
j_call: TRBJ2-7; v_call: TRBV30; cdr3_aa: AWSVTSGYEQY
j_call: TRBJ2-6; v_call: TRBV2; cdr3_aa: ASSGTSTNVLT
j_call: TRBJ2-2; v_call: TRBV29-1; cdr3_aa: SVPGTSLNTGELF
j_call: TRBJ2-7; v_call: TRBV19; cdr3_aa: ASSITGTTYEQY
j_call: TRBJ2-7; v_call: TRBV6-6; cdr3_aa: ASSADRGWYEQY